The 17 T cell receptor beta chains given below trace back to one sample, sequenced in a study of regulatory T cells in long-lasting Graves disease. As to time point: newly diagnosed GD, antithyroid drugs for less than 3 months. Generation of the TCR library employed RNA extracted from PBMCs. Both iRepertoire HTBI primers and Arm-PCR of CDR3 regions were used to build the TCR beta libraries. TCRdb called the multiplex PCR reads again in MiXCR, with one record for every CDR3 protein. The sample records over 500,000 distinct CDR3 sequences, around 15% being singletons. Another study also made use of these data, one on T cells in Graves' hyperthyroidism and ophthalmopathy.

This specimen consisted of peripheral blood mononuclear cells (PBMCs), obtained at new diagnosis, from a patient treated with antithyroid drugs. The receptor source for this set is a man aged 18 to 30 with Graves disease.

This clonotype was counted between two and nine times. The rearrangement joins TRBV6-5 to TRBJ2-5; 7 nucleotides match TRBD1. V lost 1 base, J lost 1 base, and 3 bases stayed unmatched. Germline CDR1 is MNHEY and CDR2 is SVGAGI. The CDR3 loop spans 15 amino acids. The CDR3 DNA is TGTGCCAGCAGTTACTACCGGGACAGCCAAGAGACCCAGTACTTC. This encodes CASSYYRDSQETQYF.

This clonotype was counted ten times or more. A single base separates this from a much larger clone, so it may be a read error. The rearrangement uses TRBV7-9 and TRBJ1-1; D is undetermined. Germline CDR1 and CDR2: SEHNR and FQNEAQ (reference sequence). The V end was cut by 0 bases, the J end by 0 bases, with 5 bases between. The CDR3 runs to 14 residues. The CDR3 region has the DNA TGTGCCAGCAGCTTAGCACAGATGAACACTGAAGCTTTCTTT. Its protein product is CASSLAQMNTEAFF.

This clonotype has more than one count but fewer than ten. V usage is TRBV4-1 and J usage is TRBJ1-2, with TRBD1 matching over 7 bases. Germline values: CDR1 MGHRA, CDR2 YSYEKL. J lost 8 bases, V lost 0 bases, and 9 bases had no gene match. CDR3 size: 15 residues. CDR3 loop: CASSQEGPGGWGYTF. CDR3 DNA: TGCGCCAGCAGCCAAGAAGGGCCAGGGGGATGGGGCTACACCTTC.

This clonotype was seen many times. In DNA, the CDR3 is TGTGCCAGCAGCTTTCGGGACAACTTCTCCGGCTACACCTTC. Its translation is CASSFRDNFSGYTF. The genes are TRBV7-2 and TRBJ1-2, with D maybe TRBD1 (6 bases). V was cut by 3 bases and J by 8 bases, with 16 bases left in between. Germline values: CDR1 SGHTA, CDR2 FQGNSA. CDR3 length equals 14 residues.

This clonotype was observed a few times. The chain couples TRBV5-6 to TRBJ2-2; D is unresolved. Trimming stripped 3 bases from V and 7 bases from J, with 22 bases between. The CDR3 length is 17 residues. Germline V gene data show CDR1 as SGHDT and CDR2 as YYEEEE. CDR3 DNA sequence: TGTGCCAGCAGCTCAAGGATATCCCGACTGGGTCGCGGGGAGCTGTTTTTT. Its protein product is CASSSRISRLGRGELFF.

The chain employs TRBV12-3 or TRBV12-4 and TRBJ2-7, with TRBD2 matching over 12 bases. Germline trimming cut 2 bases from V and 1 base from J; bases unmatched to any gene: 9. This CDR3 is built from 18 residues. In nucleotides, the CDR3 is TGTGCCAGCAGTTTACGGACTAGCGGGGAAGGCCTTTCCTACGAGCAGTACTTC. Protein: CASSLRTSGEGLSYEQYF.

This clonotype was seen at least ten times. The chain uses TRBV28 and TRBJ1-1, with D possibly being TRBD1 (5 bases). V was pared by 4 bases and J by 7 bases, with 10 bases between. The CDR3 is made up of 12 amino acids. From germline, CDR1 is MDHEN and CDR2 SYDVKM. The CDR3 bases are TGTGCCAGCAGTTCCCAAGACAGTGAAGCTTTCTTT. Its translation is CASSSQDSEAFF.

In the case of this clonotype: This sequence may be a read error, since a much larger clone differs from it by one base. This chain links TRBV3-1 with TRBJ2-1; D perhaps matches TRBD2 (5 bases). V dropped 4 bases and J dropped 7 bases, with 26 bases sitting between them. The V gene's germline CDR1 is LGHDT and CDR2 YNNKEL (reference sequence). The CDR3 runs to 18 residues. The CDR3 loop reads CASSRVGRGIRLWNEQFF. DNA of the CDR3: TGTGCCAGCAGCCGTGTCGGGCGAGGGATTAGACTTTGGAATGAGCAGTTCTTC.

V usage is TRBV6-1 and J usage is TRBJ1-5; 9 bases are shared with TRBD1. The V segment lost 4 bases and the J segment 0 bases; nucleotides outside the gene matches: 4. Germline assignment: CDR1 MNHNS and CDR2 SASEGT. The CDR3 contains 16 residues. CDR3 nucleotide sequence: TGTGCCAGCAGTGCCGGGACAGGGTATAGCAATCAGCCCCAGCATTTT. This gives the protein CASSAGTGYSNQPQHF.

This clonotype was counted at least ten times. V usage is TRBV29-1 and J usage is TRBJ1-1; D remains ambiguous. CDR3 length: 14 amino acids. CDR1 and CDR2 (germline): SQVTM, ANQGSEA. The ends were cut back, 4 bases at V and 1 base at J, with 13 bases in the middle. CDR3 in DNA: TGCAGCGTTGTTGTCGGGCAAACGAACACTGAAGCTTTCTTT. Translating gives CSVVVGQTNTEAFF.

The J gene is TRBJ2-7, the V gene TRBV5-1; D uncertain. Looked up from germline, CDR1 is SGHRS and CDR2 is YFSETQ. The CDR3 covers 16 residues. Between the trimmed V and J ends, which lost 0 bases and 5 bases, there was a span of 18 bases. The CDR3 loop reads CASSLEAGSWVHEQYF. CDR3 in DNA: TGCGCCAGCAGCTTGGAGGCTGGATCCTGGGTTCACGAGCAGTACTTC.

This clonotype was detected many times. The chain uses TRBV27 and TRBJ1-5; D remains ambiguous. The CDR3 length is 13 residues. CDR1 is MNHEY and CDR2 is SMNVEV in the germline V gene (reference sequence). V was clipped by 6 bases and J by 3 bases, with 9 bases between them. In DNA, the CDR3 is TGTGCCAGCAGCTTGCGAGACAATCAGCCCCAGCATTTT. As protein: CASSLRDNQPQHF.

This clonotype was detected a few times. The V and J genes are TRBV20-1 and TRBJ2-1; D gene ambiguous. Looked up from germline, CDR1 is DFQATT and CDR2 is SNEGSKA (reference sequence). The CDR3 is made up of 10 amino acids. DNA of the CDR3: TGCGCTCTATGGGGCAATGAGCAGTTCTTC. Its protein is CALWGNEQFF.

The rearrangement joins TRBV28 to TRBJ2-2, with TRBD2 identical over 10 bases. The CDR3 loop spans 15 amino acids. Per the germline V gene, CDR1 is MDHEN and CDR2 is SYDVKM. V shed 7 bases and J 4 bases; nucleotides not matched to a gene: 6. Here the CDR3 reads CASTSGLAVTGELFF. The CDR3 DNA follows: TGTGCCAGCACCTCAGGACTAGCGGTCACCGGGGAGCTGTTTTTT.

This clonotype was counted only a few times. The chain combines TRBV30 with TRBJ1-1; tentative D call: TRBD1 (5 bases). The CDR3 spans 13 residues. The V and J ends lost 5 bases and 5 bases respectively, with 15 bases between them. Germline V gene lookup returns CDR1 GTSNPN and CDR2 SVGIG (reference sequence). The CDR3 DNA follows: TGTGCCTGGGCCCCGGGGGGGGGGACTGAAGCTTTCTTT. Translated: CAWAPGGGTEAFF.

Many counts were recorded for this clonotype. The chain carries TRBV12-3 or TRBV12-4 and TRBJ1-2; D is possibly TRBD1 (6 bases). Deletions cut 5 bases from V and 4 bases from J, with 11 bases between. The CDR3 is 13 residues long. CDR3: CASSDRRFYGYTF. The CDR3 DNA reads as TGTGCCAGCAGTGACAGGAGATTCTATGGCTACACCTTC.

This clonotype was observed many times. The chain links TRBV20-1 to TRBJ2-7; 7 bases fit TRBD2. Germline V gene lookup returns CDR1 DFQATT and CDR2 SNEGSKA (reference sequence). This CDR3 has 15 residues. After removal of 3 bases from V and 4 bases from J, the junction contained 12 bases not matched to a gene. The CDR3 here is CSARPGAGSIYEQYF. CDR3 nucleotides: TGCAGTGCTAGGCCCGGAGCGGGGAGCATTTACGAGCAGTACTTC.